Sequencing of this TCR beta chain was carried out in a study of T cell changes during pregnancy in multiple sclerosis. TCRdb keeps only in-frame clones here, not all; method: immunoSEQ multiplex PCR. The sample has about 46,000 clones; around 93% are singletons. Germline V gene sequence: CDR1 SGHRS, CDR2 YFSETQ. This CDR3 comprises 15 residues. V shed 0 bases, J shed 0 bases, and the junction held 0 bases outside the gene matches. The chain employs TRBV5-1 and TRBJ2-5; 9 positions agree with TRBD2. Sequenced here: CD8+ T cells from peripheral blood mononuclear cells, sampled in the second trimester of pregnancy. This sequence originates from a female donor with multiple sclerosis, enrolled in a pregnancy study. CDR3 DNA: TGCGCCAGCAGCTTGGTAGCGGGGGACCAAGAGACCCAGTACTTC. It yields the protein CASSLVAGDQETQYF. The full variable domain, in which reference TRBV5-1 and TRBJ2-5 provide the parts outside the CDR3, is KAGVTQTPRYLIKTRGQQVTLSCSPISGHRSVSWYQQTPGQGLQFLFEYFSETQRNKGNFPGRFSGRQFSNSRSEMNVSTLELGDSALYLCASSLVAGDQETQYFGPGTRLLVL.